This entry lists 9 T cell receptor beta chains sequenced from one sample in a study of CD8 T cells in ankylosing spondylitis. TCRdb re-called the 5' RACE reads with MiXCR, one entry per CDR3 protein. The sample lists roughly 130,000 distinct CDR3 sequences, around 9.3% occurring once. The specimen sequenced was blood, either unsorted or a sorted T cell fraction (not recorded which). The origin of the receptors is a male donor with ankylosing spondylitis or in good health (not recorded which).

This clonotype was counted many times. The chain has TRBV29-1 and TRBJ2-1, with TRBD1 as a possible D gene (5 bases). Germline V gene lookup returns CDR1 SQVTM and CDR2 ANQGSEA. Deletions cut 4 bases from V and 1 base from J, with 8 bases between. CDR3 length equals 13 residues. CDR3 bases: TGCAGCGTTGTTAAGGGGTCCTACAATGAGCAGTTCTTC. Its translation: CSVVKGSYNEQFF.

The gene calls are TRBV7-2 and TRBJ1-3; D ambiguous. This CDR3 comprises 13 residues. The germline gives CDR1 SGHTA, CDR2 FQGNSA. V was pared by 0 bases and J by 4 bases, with 4 bases between. CDR3 nucleotide sequence: TGTGCCAGCAGCTTAGCGGGGGGAAACACCATATATTTT. Residues: CASSLAGGNTIYF.

This clonotype came up many times. The chain employs TRBV29-1 and TRBJ2-3; D remains unclear. Germline CDR1 reads SQVTM; CDR2 reads ANQGSEA. V was shortened by 6 bases and J by 6 bases, with 10 bases between the two germline ends. The CDR3 extends over 11 amino acids. Written as DNA, the CDR3 is TGCAGCGTCGCAAACGGGGATACGCAGTATTTT. It specifies CSVANGDTQYF.

In this sample, this clonotype turned up many times. The CDR3 here is CASSPSGARRNTIYF. CDR3 coding DNA: TGTGCCAGCTCACCTTCGGGGGCTCGAAGAAACACCATATATTTT. The chain couples TRBV18 to TRBJ1-3; TRBD1 is a possible D gene (6 bases). The germline CDR1 and CDR2 sequences are KGHSH and LQKENI. CDR3 length: 15 residues. V lost 3 bases and J lost 5, with 14 bases in between. The full variable domain, in which reference TRBV18 and TRBJ1-3 provide the parts outside the CDR3, is NAGVMQNPRHLVRRRGQEARLRCSPMKGHSHVYWYRQLPEEGLKFMVYLQKENIIDESGMPKERFSAEFPKEGPSILRIQQVVRGDSAAYFCASSPSGARRNTIYFGEGSWLTVV.

This clonotype was detected many times. The chain couples TRBV28 to TRBJ1-1, with 9 bases lining up with TRBD1. The V segment lost 5 bases and the J segment 0 bases; nucleotides outside the gene matches: 13. Germline V lookup: CDR1 MDHEN, CDR2 SYDVKM. There are 18 residues in the CDR3. For the CDR3, the DNA is TGTGCCAGCAGTGAGGGGAAGGGACAGGGATTAATGAACACTGAAGCTTTCTTT. Amino acid sequence: CASSEGKGQGLMNTEAFF.

In this sample, this clonotype is medium-sized. The chain joins TRBV5-6 to TRBJ2-3; D remains unclear. Germline CDR1 is SGHDT and CDR2 is YYEEEE. The CDR3 runs to 14 residues. Trimming cost V 2 bases and J 0 bases, with 7 bases left between them. The DNA of the CDR3 is TGTGCCAGCAGCTTTCGTCAGAGCACAGATACGCAGTATTTT. The encoded protein is CASSFRQSTDTQYF. Complete variable domain (other parts from reference TRBV5-6 and TRBJ2-3): DAGVTQSPTHLIKTRGQQVTLRCSPKSGHDTVSWYQQALGQGPQFIFQYYEEEERQRGNFPDRFSGHQFPNYSSELNVNALLLGDSALYLCASSFRQSTDTQYFGPGTRLTVL.

The rearrangement links TRBV7-2 to TRBJ1-6; D uncertain. This CDR3 is 12 amino acids long. Looked up from germline, CDR1 is SGHTA and CDR2 is FQGNSA. Trimming removed 4 bases from V and 9 bases from J, with 7 bases in between. CDR3 residues: CASSSAVSPLHF. The CDR3 DNA reads as TGTGCCAGCAGCTCAGCGGTTTCACCCCTCCACTTT.

This clonotype was detected ten times or more. V gene TRBV9 combines with J gene TRBJ2-2; a possible D gene is TRBD2 (5 bases). The germline V gene encodes CDR1 SGDLS and CDR2 YYNGEE. The CDR3 length is 14 residues. The V end was cut by 0 bases, the J end by 3 bases, with 6 bases between. CDR3 in amino acids: CASSVAGDTGELFF. CDR3 DNA: TGTGCCAGCAGCGTAGCCGGGGACACCGGGGAGCTGTTTTTT.

At least ten counts were recorded for this clonotype. The rearrangement uses TRBV5-1 and TRBJ2-1; D is unclear. From germline, CDR1 is SGHRS and CDR2 YFSETQ. Trimming removed 0 bases from V and 5 bases from J, with 6 bases in between. The CDR3 sequence is 13 residues long. The CDR3 sequence is CASSLVRNNEQFF. The DNA of the CDR3 is TGCGCCAGCAGCTTGGTTAGAAACAATGAGCAGTTCTTC. The full variable domain, its missing parts supplied by reference TRBV5-1 and TRBJ2-1, is KAGVTQTPRYLIKTRGQQVTLSCSPISGHRSVSWYQQTPGQGLQFLFEYFSETQRNKGNFPGRFSGRQFSNSRSEMNVSTLELGDSALYLCASSLVRNNEQFFGPGTRLTVL.